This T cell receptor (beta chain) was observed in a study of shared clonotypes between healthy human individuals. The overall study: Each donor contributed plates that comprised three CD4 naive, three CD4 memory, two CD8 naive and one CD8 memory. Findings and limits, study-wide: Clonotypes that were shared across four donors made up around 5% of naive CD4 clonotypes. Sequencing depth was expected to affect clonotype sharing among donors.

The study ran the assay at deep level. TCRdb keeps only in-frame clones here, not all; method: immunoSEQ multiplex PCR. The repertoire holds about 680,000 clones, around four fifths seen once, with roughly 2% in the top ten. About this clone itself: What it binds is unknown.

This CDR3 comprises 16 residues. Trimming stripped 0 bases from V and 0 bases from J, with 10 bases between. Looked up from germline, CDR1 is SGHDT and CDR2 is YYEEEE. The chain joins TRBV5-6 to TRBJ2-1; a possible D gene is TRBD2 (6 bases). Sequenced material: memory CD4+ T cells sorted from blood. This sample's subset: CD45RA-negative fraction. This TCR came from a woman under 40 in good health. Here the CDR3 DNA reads TGTGCCAGCAGCTTGGCTCTCGGGAGCTCCTACAATGAGCAGTTCTTC. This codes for CASSLALGSSYNEQFF. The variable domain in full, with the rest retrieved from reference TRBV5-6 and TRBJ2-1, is DAGVTQSPTHLIKTRGQQVTLRCSPKSGHDTVSWYQQALGQGPQFIFQYYEEEERQRGNFPDRFSGHQFPNYSSELNVNALLLGDSALYLCASSLALGSSYNEQFFGPGTRLTVL.